The clone carrying this TCR beta chain was detected only a few times. CDR3 length: 14 residues. CDR1 SEHNR and CDR2 FQNEAQ come from the germline V gene (reference sequence). The V gene lost 7 bases and the J gene lost 5 bases, with 14 bases spanning the gap. Noted time point: persistent/refractory GD, antithyroid drugs over 5 years with positive TRAb. PBMC-derived RNA was used for the TCR library. Library construction for TCR beta used iRepertoire HTBI primers and Arm-PCR of CDR3 regions. TCRdb ran MiXCR on the multiplex PCR reads and lists one entry per CDR3 protein. The sample yields some 370,000 distinct CDR3 sequences, roughly 20% seen once. The data originate from a study of regulatory T cells in long-lasting Graves disease. The overall study: Persistent Graves' disease denoted over 5 years of antithyroid drugs plus positive TSH receptor antibodies.

This clonotype originated in a female donor with Graves disease. Material: peripheral blood mononuclear cells (PBMCs), obtained when the disease was refractory, from a patient treated with antithyroid drugs. The V and J genes are TRBV7-9 and TRBJ2-2; TRBD1 might be the D (6 bases). CDR3 DNA: TGTGCCAGCATAAGGCAGGGGAAAACCGGGGAGCTGTTTTTT. This sequence encodes CASIRQGKTGELFF.